Detailed here is one TCR beta chain. Antigen: not known. These data come from a study of beta chain features in type 1 diabetes. General observations from the study: All four CD4+ subsets of Type 1 diabetes patients contained TCRB CDR3s that were moderately but significantly shorter.

TCRB transcripts that were expressed got sequenced, as all of the isolated RNA had been reverse transcribed. The assay was immunoSEQ multiplex PCR, and TCRdb's table has in-frame clones only and misses some. Of more than 300,000 clones listed, around 8.5% were seen once; the top ten hold 1%. It was one heparinised blood draw, averaging approximately 100 mL, that each donor gave. CD45RO/CCR7/CD25/CD127/CD95/CD27 sorting isolated CD4+ naive, central memory, regulatory and stem cell-like memory cells. Germline loops: CDR1 MDHEN, CDR2 SYDVKM. Trimming took 7 bases from V and 0 from J, leaving 12 bases between them. The CDR3 is 15 amino acids.

This chain connects TRBV28 to TRBJ2-2; no reliable D call. This TCR was recovered from a man younger than 45 with type 1 diabetes. The specimen sequenced was central memory CD4+ T cells from blood. The CDR3 protein is CASMAFGANTGELFF. DNA of the CDR3: TGTGCCAGCATGGCTTTTGGGGCGAACACCGGGGAGCTGTTTTTT.